The source of this T cell receptor (beta chain) is a study of OX40 agonist ivuxolimab in advanced cancers. CDR1 is MNHEY and CDR2 is SMNVEV in the germline V gene (reference sequence). Between the trimmed V and J ends, which lost 6 bases and 8 bases, there was a span of 13 bases. The CDR3 spans 12 residues. Some clones are missing from TCRdb's copy, which holds only in-frame ones; the method was immunoSEQ multiplex PCR. Among 65,000 to 75,000 clones listed, around 87% were seen once. This rearrangement joins TRBV27 to TRBJ1-2; D is uncertain. The specimen comprised CD4+ or CD8+ T cells sorted from blood, sampled in a trial of the OX40 agonist ivuxolimab. This TCR came from an adult with an advanced solid tumor such as melanoma, head and neck, liver or kidney cancer. CDR3 protein: CASRSWVGGYTF. The CDR3 DNA sequence: TGTGCCAGCAGGAGCTGGGTGGGCGGCTACACCTTC.